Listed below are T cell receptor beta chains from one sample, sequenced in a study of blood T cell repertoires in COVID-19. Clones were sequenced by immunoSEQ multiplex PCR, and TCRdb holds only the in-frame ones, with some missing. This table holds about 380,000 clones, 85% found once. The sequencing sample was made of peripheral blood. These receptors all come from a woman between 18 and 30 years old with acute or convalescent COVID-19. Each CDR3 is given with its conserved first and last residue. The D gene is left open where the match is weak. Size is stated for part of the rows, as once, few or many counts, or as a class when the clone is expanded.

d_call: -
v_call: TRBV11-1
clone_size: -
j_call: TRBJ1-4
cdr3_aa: CASSLGGTDRNEKLFF
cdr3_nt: TGTGCCAGCAGCTTGGGGGGGACCGACCGAAATGAAAAACTGTTTTTT

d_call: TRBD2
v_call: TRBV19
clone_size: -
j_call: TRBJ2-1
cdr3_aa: CASRRLAGSSYNEQFF
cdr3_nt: TGTGCCAGCCGGCGACTAGCGGGAAGCTCCTACAATGAGCAGTTCTTC

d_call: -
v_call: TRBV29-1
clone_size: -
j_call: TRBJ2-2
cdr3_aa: CSVPAAITGELFF
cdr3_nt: TGCAGCGTGCCAGCGGCGATAACCGGGGAGCTGTTTTTT

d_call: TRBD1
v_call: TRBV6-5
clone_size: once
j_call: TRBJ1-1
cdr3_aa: CASSLRQGNTEAFF
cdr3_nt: TGTGCCAGCAGTTTAAGACAGGGGAACACTGAAGCTTTCTTT

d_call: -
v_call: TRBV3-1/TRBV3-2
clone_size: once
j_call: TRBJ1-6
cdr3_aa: CASSPFSSPLHF
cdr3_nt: TGTGCCAGCAGCCCCTTTAGTTCACCCCTCCACTTT

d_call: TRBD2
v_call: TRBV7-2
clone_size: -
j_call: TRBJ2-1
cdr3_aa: CASSPGLAGWVNEQFF
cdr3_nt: TGTGCCAGCAGCCCGGGACTAGCGGGATGGGTCAATGAGCAGTTCTTC

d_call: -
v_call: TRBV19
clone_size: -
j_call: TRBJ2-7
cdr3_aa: CASSWKRSYEQYF
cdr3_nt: TGTGCCAGTAGTTGGAAGCGCTCCTACGAGCAGTACTTC

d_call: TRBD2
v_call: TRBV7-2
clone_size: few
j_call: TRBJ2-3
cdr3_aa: CASSTGLVETDTQYF
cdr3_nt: TGTGCCAGCAGCACGGGACTAGTGGAGACAGATACGCAGTATTTT

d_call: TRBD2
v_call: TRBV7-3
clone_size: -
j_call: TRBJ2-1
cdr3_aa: CASSLTGGGAANEQFF
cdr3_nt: TGTGCCAGCAGCTTAACAGGCGGGGGGGCCGCGAATGAGCAGTTCTTC

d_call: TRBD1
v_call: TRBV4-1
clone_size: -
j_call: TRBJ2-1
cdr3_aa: CASSRLWTGDEQFF
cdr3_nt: TGCGCCAGCAGCCGTCTTTGGACAGGGGACGAGCAGTTCTTC

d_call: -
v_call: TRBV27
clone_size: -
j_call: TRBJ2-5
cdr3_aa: CASSFAGQETQYF
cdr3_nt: TGTGCCAGCAGTTTCGCAGGGCAAGAGACCCAGTACTTC

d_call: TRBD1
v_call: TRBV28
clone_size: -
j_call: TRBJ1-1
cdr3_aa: CASSHRGRAFF
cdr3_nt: TGTGCCAGCAGTCACAGGGGAAGAGCTTTCTTT

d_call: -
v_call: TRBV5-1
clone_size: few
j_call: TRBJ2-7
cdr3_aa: CACGPDTYEQYF
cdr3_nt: TGCGCCTGCGGTCCAGATACCTACGAGCAGTACTTC

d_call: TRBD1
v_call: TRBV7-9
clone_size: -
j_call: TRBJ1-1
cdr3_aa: CASSSNLGQVVEAFF
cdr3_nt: TGTGCCAGCAGCTCAAACCTGGGACAGGTAGTGGAAGCTTTCTTT

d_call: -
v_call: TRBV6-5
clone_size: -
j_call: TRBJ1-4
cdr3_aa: CANSATNEKLFF
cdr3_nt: TGTGCCAACAGCGCAACTAATGAAAAACTGTTTTTT

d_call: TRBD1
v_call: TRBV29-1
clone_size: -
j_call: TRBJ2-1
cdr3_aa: CSVDQGADEQFF
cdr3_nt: TGCAGCGTTGACCAGGGGGCGGATGAGCAGTTCTTC

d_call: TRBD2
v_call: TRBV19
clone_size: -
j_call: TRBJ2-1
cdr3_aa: CASSRSGRAVYNEQFF
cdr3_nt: TGTGCCAGTAGTCGGAGCGGGAGGGCCGTTTACAATGAGCAGTTCTTC

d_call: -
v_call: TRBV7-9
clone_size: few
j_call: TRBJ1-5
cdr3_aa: CASSLAGDYQPQHF
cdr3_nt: TGTGCCAGCAGCTTAGCAGGGGATTATCAGCCCCAGCATTTT